The entry below gives a single T cell receptor (beta chain) sequence along with its context. Its antigen is not known. This sample stems from a study of cytomegalovirus exposure and HLA in healthy donors. It was with 60 Vbeta and 13 Jbeta primers that the PCR ran. Clones were sequenced by immunoSEQ multiplex PCR, and TCRdb holds only the in-frame ones, with some missing. The sample holds roughly 50,000 clones. Overall study findings and caveats: TCR beta chains numbering more than 150 were designated cytomegalovirus-associated. A previous analysis found most TCR beta V segments productive roughly 87% or roughly 30% of the time.

This CDR3 region has 16 residues. With V trimmed by 0 bases and J by 6 bases, 11 bases remained unmatched. Germline V gene data show CDR1 as SGHDT and CDR2 as YYEEEE. The sequence derives from a man in his forties or fifties in good health and CMV-seropositive. This chain links TRBV5-6 with TRBJ2-7, with 8 bases aligning to TRBD1. The sequencing sample was made of PBMCs. CDR3 residues: CASSLATWTGTSEQYF. Written as DNA, the CDR3 is TGTGCCAGCAGCTTGGCCACTTGGACAGGGACCTCCGAGCAGTACTTC.